These 18 T cell receptor beta chains share one sample of origin, sequenced in a study of graft-versus-host responses after intestinal transplantation. These TCRs' antigens remain unknown. The repertoire was sequenced with immunoSEQ multiplex PCR; TCRdb's copy has only in-frame clones and lacks some. The repertoire holds under 45,000 clones, with approximately 94% as singletons. The starting material was unstimulated CD4+ T cells sorted from spleen or lymph node cells, obtained before transplant. Receptors were obtained from a human donor who was the organ donor for an intestinal transplant.

This chain links TRBV6-1 with TRBJ1-1; D is undetermined. Germline CDR1 reads MNHNS; CDR2 reads SASEGT. Trimming removed 4 bases from V and 3 bases from J, with 9 bases in between. The CDR3 spans 13 residues. The CDR3 DNA reads as TGTGCCAGCAGTGTTATGAGGGACACTGAAGCTTTCTTT. This encodes CASSVMRDTEAFF.

V usage is TRBV6-6 and J usage is TRBJ2-7; TRBD1 matches at 7 bases. There are 14 residues in the CDR3. Trimming cost V 8 bases and J 2 bases; bases outside gene matches: 9. Looked up from germline, CDR1 is MNHNY and CDR2 is SVGAGI (reference sequence). For the CDR3, the DNA is TGTGCCAGCCGGGATAACAGGGGCCCCTACGAGCAGTACTTC. It encodes CASRDNRGPYEQYF.

CDR3 sequence reads: CAWSRITGTLNYGYTF. In DNA form, the CDR3 reads TGTGCCTGGAGTAGAATTACCGGGACACTGAACTATGGCTACACCTTC. The rearrangement uses TRBV30 and TRBJ1-2, with a possible D match to TRBD1 (6 bases). Germline V gene lookup returns CDR1 GTSNPN and CDR2 SVGIG (reference sequence). Trimming shortened V by 2 bases and J by 2 bases, and 18 bases separated the two germline ends. The CDR3 spans 16 residues.

The chain uses TRBV9 and TRBJ2-3; D is uncertain. CDR3 length: 14 residues. V lost 1 base to trimming and J lost 3 bases, with 9 bases between them. Germline V lookup: CDR1 SGDLS, CDR2 YYNGEE. The CDR3 nucleotides are TGTGCCAGCAGCGTAAGTAAGGTTACAGATACGCAGTATTTT. Translated, it gives CASSVSKVTDTQYF.

The CDR3 bases are TGCAGGAGACCCGCCGGGACGGCTTTCTTT. Its translation: CRRPAGTAFF. This chain links TRBV20-1 with TRBJ1-1, with D possibly TRBD1 on 5 matching bases. Germline CDR1 reads DFQATT; CDR2 reads SNEGSKA (reference sequence). CDR3 size: 10 residues.

This chain uses TRBV10-3 with TRBJ2-7, with a tentative D call TRBD1 (5 bases). Germline assignment: CDR1 ENHRY and CDR2 SYGVKD. There are 11 residues in the CDR3. V lost 6 bases to trimming and J lost 6 bases, with 9 bases between them. CDR3 bases: TGTGCCATCAGGGCAGGGCTCGAGCAGTACTTC. It codes for CAIRAGLEQYF.

The genes are TRBV29-1 and TRBJ1-1, with no clear D. Germline V CDR1 and CDR2: SQVTM, ANQGSEA. The CDR3 loop spans 14 amino acids. Trimming pared 0 bases from V and 6 bases from J, leaving 14 bases between. In DNA form, the CDR3 reads TGCAGCGTTGAAGATTGGAGGCCGGTCGCTGAAGCTTTCTTT. Residues: CSVEDWRPVAEAFF.

In this sample, this clone turned up once. The chain is built from TRBV5-4 and TRBJ2-5, with 7 bases lining up with TRBD2. CDR3 size: 17 residues. V shed 0 bases and J 2 bases; nucleotides not matched to a gene: 10. Germline V lookup: CDR1 SGHNT, CDR2 YYREEE (reference sequence). CDR3 region: CASSLGRSGGPQETQYF. The CDR3 DNA reads TGTGCCAGCAGCTTGGGTCGGTCGGGGGGACCTCAAGAGACCCAGTACTTC.

V and J are TRBV2 and TRBJ2-7; 11 bases agree with TRBD2. The CDR3 is 13 amino acids. V shed 6 bases and J 4 bases; nucleotides not matched to a gene: 2. The V gene's germline CDR1 is SNHLY and CDR2 FYNNEI. The CDR3 region has the DNA TGTGCCAGCAGGACTAGCGGGGCTTACGAGCAGTACTTC. Its translation is CASRTSGAYEQYF.

The chain recombines TRBV6-5 with TRBJ2-7; 11 positions match TRBD2. Germline V gene sequence: CDR1 MNHEY, CDR2 SVGAGI. Losses at the gene ends were 7 bases for V and 2 bases for J; bases not matched to a gene: 4. The CDR3 runs to 14 residues. The CDR3, as DNA: TGTGCCAGCACACGACTAGCGGGAACCTACGAGCAGTACTTC. Amino acid sequence: CASTRLAGTYEQYF.

Turning to this clone: The final CDR3 position lacks the conserved phenylalanine or tryptophan, pointing to a likely read error. The genes are TRBV9 and TRBJ1-1; D is unresolved. Germline V gene sequence: CDR1 SGDLS, CDR2 YYNGEE. Deletions cut 0 bases from V and 5 bases from J, with 11 bases between. The CDR3 contains 14 residues. CDR3 in DNA: TGTGCCAGCAGCGTAGGGGCTAAACGGACTGAAGCTTTCCTT. Amino acid sequence: CASSVGAKRTEAFL.

This clone was observed once. J is TRBJ2-5 and V is TRBV18; TRBD1 or TRBD2 may be the D gene (5 bases each). Trimming stripped 3 bases from V and 2 bases from J, with 13 bases between. The CDR3 length is 15 residues. CDR1 and CDR2 from the germline V gene are KGHSH and LQKENI. CDR3 DNA sequence: TGTGCCAGCTCACCCCCCGGGGCCCCTCAAGAGACCCAGTACTTC. Translating it yields CASSPPGAPQETQYF.

This chain uses TRBV5-6 with TRBJ2-1; 14 nucleotides line up with TRBD2. This CDR3 contains 18 residues. J was trimmed by 8 bases and V by 5 bases; bases with no gene match: 15. The germline gives CDR1 SGHDT, CDR2 YYEEEE. The CDR3 reads CASSRRLAGGRRFDEQFF. CDR3 coding DNA: TGTGCCAGCAGTCGTCGACTAGCGGGGGGGCGGCGGTTCGATGAGCAGTTCTTC.

This sequence joins TRBV6-5 and TRBJ2-3; 10 positions agree with TRBD1. The CDR3 runs to 14 residues. The germline V gene has CDR1 MNHEY and CDR2 SVGAGI. V shed 7 bases, J shed 8 bases, and the junction held 9 bases outside the gene matches. The CDR3 coding sequence is TGTGCCAGCACCCTCGGGACAGGGGATGTTACGCAGTATTTT. It yields the protein CASTLGTGDVTQYF.

The rearrangement uses TRBV5-1 and TRBJ2-1; TRBD2 aligns across 11 bases. The CDR3 is 14 amino acids. V lost 3 bases and J lost 8; bases outside the gene matches: 4. Germline V gene lookup returns CDR1 SGHRS and CDR2 YFSETQ. The chain's CDR3 is CASSSLAGGHEQFF. CDR3 nucleotides: TGCGCCAGCAGCTCGCTAGCGGGGGGCCATGAGCAGTTCTTC.

V usage is TRBV7-8 and J usage is TRBJ2-3; D is ambiguous. Germline loops: CDR1 SGHVS, CDR2 FQNEAQ. The V end was cut by 8 bases, the J end by 6 bases, with 6 bases between. The CDR3 has 10 residues. The DNA for the CDR3 is TGTGCCAGCGGCGCCGATACGCAGTATTTT. It encodes CASGADTQYF.

A single count supports this clone. The chain couples TRBV7-2 to TRBJ2-7; a weak D match, TRBD1 (5 bases). The V end was cut by 2 bases, the J end by 5 bases, with 13 bases between. CDR1 and CDR2 (germline): SGHTA, FQGNSA. The CDR3 length is 14 residues. The CDR3 reads CASSLPNQGHEQYF. CDR3 sequence (DNA): TGTGCCAGCAGCTTACCAAACCAGGGCCACGAGCAGTACTTC.

This sequence joins TRBV23-1 and TRBJ1-6; 7 nucleotides match TRBD1. TRBV23-1 is flagged as an ORF with uncertain function. Trimming cost V 2 bases and J 5 bases; bases outside gene matches: 15. The CDR3 is 19 residues long. CDR3 loop: CASSQPRDSTFFDNSPLHF. In DNA, the CDR3 is TGCGCCAGCAGTCAACCCCGGGACAGTACCTTTTTTGATAATTCACCCCTCCACTTT.